This TCR beta chain was sequenced for a study of T cells expressing NK-cell markers. Study-wide results and limits: Of the CD8+ T cells in roughly 6 donors, about 1.0-8% belonged to dominant NKG2C+ clonotypes.

The CDR3 loop spans 14 amino acids. Looked up from germline, CDR1 is SGHTA and CDR2 is FQGNSA. Template switching by 5'RACE with UMIs generated the TCR beta cDNA. TCRdb reprocessed the 5' RACE reads, keeping one entry per CDR3 protein, no DNA. This listing includes 250,000 or so distinct CDR3 sequences. About this clonotype itself: Antigen specificity is unknown.

The material sequenced was blood T cells: a sorted CD56 or NKG2C T cell subset, CD4+ or CD8+ T cells, or bulk PBMC T cells (not recorded which). This sequence originates from a woman between 18 and 70 years old in good health. This chain connects TRBV7-2 to TRBJ2-1; TCRdb's D gene call, TRBD1, goes unchecked for lack of DNA. The CDR3 protein is CASTVGQGPNEQFF.